These T cell receptor beta chains were read from a single sample in a study of T cells after yellow fever vaccination. One entry per CDR3 protein results from TCRdb running MiXCR on the 5' RACE reads. The sample includes about 360,000 distinct CDR3 sequences, around 6.5% of them seen just once. Here the sequenced sample was PBMCs, taken 5 days after the yellow fever booster vaccination. These TCRs come from a man aged 25 to 45 who received the YFV17D yellow fever vaccine. CDR3s include the opening cysteine and the closing phenylalanine or tryptophan. Each record gives: D gene, clone size, J gene, V gene, CDR3 DNA, CDR3 protein. D genes are given only for firm matches. Some rows mark clone size as missing; the rest say once, few, many or name a class of expanded clone.

- | - | TRBJ2-1 | TRBV13 | TGTGCCAGGAGCATCCATAGGCCCGATGAGCAGTTCTTC | CARSIHRPDEQFF
TRBD1 | many | TRBJ2-2 | TRBV5-1 | TGCGCCAGCAGCATCGACAGGGCCGGGGAGCTGTTTTTT | CASSIDRAGELFF
- | few | TRBJ2-5 | TRBV7-9 | TGTGCCAGCAGCTTTCTCCCGAGTTCCCACCAAGAGACCCAGTACTTC | CASSFLPSSHQETQYF
- | many | TRBJ2-5 | TRBV3-1 | TGTGCCAGCAGTCCGGGGTCGTTAAGCTCTCAAGAGACCCAGTACTTC | CASSPGSLSSQETQYF
- | few | TRBJ2-3 | TRBV15 | TGTGCCACCAGCAGGGAACCTCAGTCGGGCACAGATACGCAGTATTTT | CATSREPQSGTDTQYF
- | few | TRBJ2-1 | TRBV6-2/TRBV6-3 | TGTGCCAGCAGTTTCCTGGGGGCTCATCTAGGGGAGCAGTTCTTC | CASSFLGAHLGEQFF
TRBD1 | few | TRBJ1-4 | TRBV7-2 | TGTGCCAGCAGCTCGACAGGGAGGGCTGAAAAACTGTTTTTT | CASSSTGRAEKLFF
TRBD2 | - | TRBJ2-7 | TRBV20-1 | TGCAGTGCAGCGGGACTAGCGGATTACGAGCAGTACTTC | CSAAGLADYEQYF
- | few | TRBJ2-7 | TRBV5-1 | TGCGCCAGCAGCTTGAATGACTACGAGCAGTACTTC | CASSLNDYEQYF
TRBD2 | many | TRBJ2-4 | TRBV9 | TGTGCCAGCAGCGCCCAACTAGCGGGGACTACGCAGTACTTC | CASSAQLAGTTQYF
- | - | TRBJ2-1 | TRBV4-2 | TGTGCCATGAGCCGTGGGCTCCTCTGCTACAATGAGCAGTTCTTC | CAMSRGLLCYNEQFF
TRBD2 | few | TRBJ2-7 | TRBV4-3 | TGCGCCAGCAGCCAAGCGACGTGGACTAGCGGAACCTCCTACGAGCAGTACTTC | CASSQATWTSGTSYEQYF
TRBD2 | few | TRBJ2-1 | TRBV3-1 | TGTGCCAGCAGCCAGGGGGGACTAGTCAAGTACAATGAGCAGTTCTTC | CASSQGGLVKYNEQFF
- | many | TRBJ1-5 | TRBV28 | TGTGCCAGCAGTTCGGACAGCTTCAATCAGCCCCAGCATTTT | CASSSDSFNQPQHF
- | many | TRBJ2-2 | TRBV29-1 | TGCAGCGTTGAAATTAGGGTGGGCACCGGGGAGCTGTTTTTT | CSVEIRVGTGELFF
TRBD2 | many | TRBJ2-3 | TRBV20-1 | TGCAGTGCTCCACGGGCGGGAGGCACAGATACGCAGTATTTT | CSAPRAGGTDTQYF
TRBD2 | many | TRBJ2-4 | TRBV4-2 | TGTGCCAGCAGCCGAGGGACTAGCGGTAACATTCAGTACTTC | CASSRGTSGNIQYF
TRBD1 | few | TRBJ1-2 | TRBV29-1 | TGCAGCGTTGAAGATTGGACAGGGGGGAATGGCTACACCTTC | CSVEDWTGGNGYTF
TRBD2 | few | TRBJ2-1 | TRBV5-1 | TGCGCCAGCAGGACAACTAGCGGAGCCTACAATGAGCAGTTCTTC | CASRTTSGAYNEQFF
- | few | TRBJ2-2 | TRBV5-1 | TGCGCCAGCAGCTTCATCCAAAACACCGGGGAGCTGTTTTTT | CASSFIQNTGELFF
TRBD2 | few | TRBJ2-3 | TRBV5-1 | TGCGCCAGCAGCTTGGGCGTAACTAGCGGGAGGACAGATACGCAGTATTTT | CASSLGVTSGRTDTQYF
TRBD1 | - | TRBJ1-1 | TRBV5-1 | TGCGCCAGCAGCTCGAAGACAGGGGGTTTGAACACTGAAGCTTTCTTT | CASSSKTGGLNTEAFF
- | few | TRBJ2-1 | TRBV24-1 | TGTGCCACCAGTGACCTAGGGGGATTCAATAGCAACAATGAGCAGTTCTTC | CATSDLGGFNSNNEQFF
TRBD2 | - | TRBJ2-1 | TRBV7-9 | TGTGCCAGCAGGAGCGGGAGAGAAGAGCAGTTCTTC | CASRSGREEQFF
TRBD1 | few | TRBJ2-1 | TRBV9 | TGTGCCAGCAGTGGACAGGGGGCTGATGAGCAGTTCTTC | CASSGQGADEQFF
- | few | TRBJ2-7 | TRBV5-1 | TGCGCCAGCAGCTTGGTTAGTCGGCCAATCAGGGGTCCTCCCTACGAGCAGTACTTC | CASSLVSRPIRGPPYEQYF